This TCR beta chain was found in a study of CD8+ T cells in alopecia areata. The wider study: Treated patients received oral tofacitinib, 5 to 10 mg twice daily. Regarding the study as a whole: Scalp lesions, especially in alopecia totalis/universalis, had higher clonality than normal scalp.

RNA extraction was followed by reverse transcription into cDNA, which acted as the sequencing template. Only in-frame clones appear in the TCRdb table, and some are missing; sequencing was by immunoSEQ multiplex PCR. The table has 100,000 to 150,000 clones, roughly 50% seen once. With 6 bases removed from V and 3 bases from J, the gap between germline ends came to 14 bases. The CDR3 contains 14 residues. The V gene's germline CDR1 is SQVTM and CDR2 ANQGSEA. Alopecia areata patients gave lesional scalp punch biopsies and peripheral blood samples. Comments on this clone: Its specificity is not known.

The clonotype comes from a human donor with alopecia areata. The V and J genes are TRBV29-1 and TRBJ1-4; D is uncertain. The specimen was CD8+ T cells sorted from blood, collected at week 0. The CDR3 sequence: CSVVPRAANEKLFF. The CDR3 bases are TGCAGCGTGGTCCCGAGGGCGGCTAATGAAAAACTGTTTTTT.